This T cell receptor beta chain was documented in a study of cytomegalovirus exposure and HLA in healthy donors. As to this clone: The antigen is not known.

13 Jbeta primers and 60 Vbeta primers were used for the PCR. This table comes from immunoSEQ multiplex PCR, and its TCRdb copy is limited to in-frame clones, with some not included. Here the sample spans about 100,000 clones, 79% being singletons. This CDR3 is 15 amino acids long. V was trimmed by 5 bases and J by 5 bases, leaving 16 bases between them. Germline CDR1 MNHEY, CDR2 SMNVEV (reference sequence). Study-wide results and caveats: TCR beta V segments were, for the most part, productive about 87% or about 30% of the time in an earlier analysis. Later, an analysis found that common viral pathogens appeared to be linked with several of the most significant clusters. Solely CMV serostatus was available to characterize immune exposure.

What was sequenced was PBMCs. The clonotype was recovered from a female donor in good health and CMV-seropositive. The J gene is TRBJ1-5, the V gene TRBV27; D might be TRBD1 (6 bases). The CDR3 region has the DNA TGTGCCAGCAGTAAACAGGGAGGGAGGGATCAGCCCCAGCATTTT. Translated, it gives CASSKQGGRDQPQHF.